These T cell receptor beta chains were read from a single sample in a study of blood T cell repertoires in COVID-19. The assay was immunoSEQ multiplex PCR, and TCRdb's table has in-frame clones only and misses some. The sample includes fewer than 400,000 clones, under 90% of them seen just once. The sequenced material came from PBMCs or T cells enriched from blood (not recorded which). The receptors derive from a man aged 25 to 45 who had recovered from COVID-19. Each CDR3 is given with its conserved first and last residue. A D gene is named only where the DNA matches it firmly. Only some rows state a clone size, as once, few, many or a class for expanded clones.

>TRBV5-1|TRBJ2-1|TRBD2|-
CASSFLAGGPGEQFF
TGCGCCAGCAGCTTCCTAGCGGGAGGGCCCGGTGAGCAGTTCTTC
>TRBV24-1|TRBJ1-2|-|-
CATSDSGVANYGYTF
TGTGCCACCAGTGATTCGGGGGTAGCCAACTATGGCTACACCTTC
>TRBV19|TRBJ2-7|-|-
CASSISPQWDEQYF
TGTGCCAGTAGTATTAGCCCTCAATGGGACGAGCAGTACTTC
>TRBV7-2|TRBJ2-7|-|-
CASSFRGMGEQYF
TGTGCCAGCAGCTTTAGGGGTATGGGGGAGCAGTACTTC
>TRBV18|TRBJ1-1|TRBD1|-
CASSFQGQGNTEAFF
TGTGCCAGCTCCTTCCAGGGACAGGGGAACACTGAAGCTTTCTTT
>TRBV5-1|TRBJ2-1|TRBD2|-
CASSLAGVSGRAAGEQFF
TGCGCCAGCAGCTTGGCGGGGGTTAGCGGGAGGGCCGCCGGTGAGCAGTTCTTC
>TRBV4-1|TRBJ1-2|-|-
CASRPTGVYGYTF
TGCGCCAGCAGACCAACAGGCGTCTATGGCTACACCTTC
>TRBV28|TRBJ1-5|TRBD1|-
CASSSFPHDRGDNQPQHF
TGTGCCAGCAGTTCCTTCCCCCATGACAGGGGGGACAATCAGCCCCAGCATTTT
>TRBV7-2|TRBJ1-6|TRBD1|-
CASSIQGDYNSPLHF
TGTGCCAGCAGCATACAGGGGGACTATAATTCACCCCTCCACTTT
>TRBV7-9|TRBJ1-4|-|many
CASSATEKLFF
TGTGCCAGCAGCGCTACCGAAAAACTGTTTTTT
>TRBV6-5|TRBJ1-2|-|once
CASRPTGSGYTF
TGTGCCAGCAGGCCCACGGGTTCTGGCTACACCTTC
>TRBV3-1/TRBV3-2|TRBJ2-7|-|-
CASSQTPQAREEQYF
TGTGCCAGCAGCCAAACCCCACAGGCCCGGGAGGAGCAGTACTTC
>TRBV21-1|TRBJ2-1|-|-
CASTLLAWTNYNEQFF
TGTGCCAGCACCCTCCTGGCGTGGACAAACTACAATGAGCAGTTCTTC
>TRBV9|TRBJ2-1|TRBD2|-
CASSVKAGLAAYNEQFF
TGTGCCAGCAGCGTAAAAGCGGGACTAGCGGCTTACAATGAGCAGTTCTTC
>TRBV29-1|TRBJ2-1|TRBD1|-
CSDRTGDSYNEQFF
TGCAGCGACCGGACAGGGGACTCATACAATGAGCAGTTCTTC
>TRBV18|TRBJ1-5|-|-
CASSPNLQGTNQPQHF
TGTGCCAGCTCACCTAATCTACAGGGTACCAATCAGCCCCAGCATTTT
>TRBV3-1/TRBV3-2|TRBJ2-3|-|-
CASSQVRGALTTDTQYF
TGTGCCAGCAGCCAAGTCCGGGGGGCTCTCACAACAGATACGCAGTATTTT
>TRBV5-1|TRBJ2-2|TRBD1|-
CASSTETGGTGELFF
TGCGCCAGCAGCACAGAGACAGGGGGTACCGGGGAGCTGTTTTTT
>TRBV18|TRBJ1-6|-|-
CASSPSSYNSPLHF
TGTGCCAGCTCACCGAGCTCCTATAATTCACCCCTCCACTTT
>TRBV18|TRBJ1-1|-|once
CASSPTGTTEAFF
TGTGCCAGCTCACCAACAGGAACGACTGAAGCTTTCTTT
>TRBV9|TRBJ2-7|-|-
CASSVSSVFGRGQYF
TGTGCCAGCAGCGTTTCTAGCGTATTTGGACGAGGGCAGTACTTC
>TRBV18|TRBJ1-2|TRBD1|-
CASSPGTGAAYGYTF
TGTGCCAGCTCACCCGGGACAGGGGCGGCCTATGGCTACACCTTC
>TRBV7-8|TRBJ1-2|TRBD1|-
CASSLAKKLTGGNYTNYGYTF
TGTGCCAGCAGCTTAGCAAAAAAGCTGACAGGGGGCAACTACACTAACTATGGCTACACCTTC
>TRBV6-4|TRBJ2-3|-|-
CASSDSHTGADTQYF
TGTGCCAGCAGTGACTCCCACACTGGAGCAGATACGCAGTATTTT
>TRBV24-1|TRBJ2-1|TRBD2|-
CATSDLMGAGGSNEQFF
TGTGCCACCAGTGATTTAATGGGTGCGGGAGGGTCCAATGAGCAGTTCTTC
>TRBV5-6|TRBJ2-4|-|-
CASSLAFRRSGVQYF
TGTGCCAGCAGCTTGGCGTTCAGGCGGTCAGGGGTTCAGTACTTC
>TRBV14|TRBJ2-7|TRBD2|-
CASSPTLAGGSEQYF
TGTGCCAGCAGCCCTACGTTAGCGGGAGGGAGTGAGCAGTACTTC
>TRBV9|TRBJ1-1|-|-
CASSVQGRNTEAFF
TGTGCCAGCAGCGTGCAGGGGAGGAACACTGAAGCTTTCTTT
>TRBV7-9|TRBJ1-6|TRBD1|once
CASSLGAGGYSPLHF
TGTGCCAGCAGCTTAGGGGCAGGGGGCTATTCACCCCTCCACTTT
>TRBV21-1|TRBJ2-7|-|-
CASTGREKSYEQYF
TGTGCCAGCACCGGGAGGGAAAAGTCCTACGAGCAGTACTTC
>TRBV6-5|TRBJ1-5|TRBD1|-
CASTDRRGTGWHF
TGTGCCAGCACCGACCGGAGAGGGACAGGGTGGCATTTT
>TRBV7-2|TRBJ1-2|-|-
CASSLIGYGYTF
TGTGCCAGCAGCTTAATCGGGTATGGCTACACCTTC
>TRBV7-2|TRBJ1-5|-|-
CASSLGGGNQPQHF
TGTGCCAGCAGCTTGGGGGGGGGCAATCAGCCCCAGCATTTT